The next 18 T cell receptor beta chains were all read from a single sample in a study of T cell repertoires in cytomegalovirus infection. No antigens are known for them. TCRdb reprocessed the reads via MiXCR and lists one record per CDR3 protein. The data hold 650,000 to 900,000 distinct CDR3 sequences, with about 33% observed a single time. The source material was cultured CD8+ T cells from PBMCs, sampled from culture after CMV antigen stimulation. Receptors originate from a human donor in good health (CMV status not recorded). Some clones in this sample may be carry-over from other donors' samples.

This clonotype has only a few counts. The rearrangement uses TRBV6-2 or TRBV6-3 and TRBJ2-7, with D perhaps being TRBD1 or TRBD2 (5 bases each). The germline CDR1 and CDR2 sequences are MNHEY and SVGEGT. The CDR3 totals 14 residues. V was clipped by 6 bases and J by 2 bases, with 14 bases between them. The CDR3 DNA is TGTGCCAGCAGGCCGACGAGGGGTCCCTACGAGCAGTACGTC. This sequence encodes CASRPTRGPYEQYV.

The J gene is TRBJ1-1, the V gene TRBV4-2; D possibly corresponds to TRBD1 (6 bases). The length of the CDR3 is 15 residues. V lost 3 bases and J 4 bases, leaving 15 bases between the germline ends. Germline CDR1 reads LGHNA; CDR2 reads YNFKEQ. As DNA, the CDR3 is TGTGCCAGCAGCCAGGAAAACAGGGTATTCACTGAAGCTTTCTTT. This gives the protein CASSQENRVFTEAFF.

This clonotype was seen only a few times. The chain recombines TRBV6-6 with TRBJ1-6; D is unclear. V was shortened by 5 bases and J by 7 bases, with 15 bases between the two germline ends. There are 15 residues in the CDR3. The V gene's germline CDR1 is MNHNY and CDR2 SVGAGI (reference sequence). The CDR3: CASSPRDLLNSPLHF. Here the CDR3 DNA reads TGTGCCAGCAGTCCTAGAGACCTCTTAAATTCACCCCTCCACTTT.

The chain joins TRBV7-2 to TRBJ1-2; TRBD1 matches at 8 bases. J lost 5 bases, V lost 5 bases, and 19 bases had no gene match. Germline CDR1 reads SGHTA; CDR2 reads FQGNSA. The CDR3 is 18 amino acids. CDR3 region: CASSLKGGLGQGPYGYTF. DNA for the CDR3: TGTGCCAGCAGCCTAAAAGGGGGCCTCGGACAGGGCCCTTATGGCTACACCTTC.

The chain uses TRBV28 and TRBJ2-5; the D is unclear. In germline, CDR1 is MDHEN, CDR2 SYDVKM. The CDR3 is made up of 14 amino acids. The V end was cut by 5 bases, the J end by 3 bases, with 13 bases between. CDR3 loop: CASSPFSDEETQYF. The CDR3 DNA follows: TGTGCCAGCAGTCCTTTTTCGGACGAAGAGACCCAGTACTTC.

Note on this clonotype: Lacking the conserved final phenylalanine or tryptophan, this CDR3 likely reflects a read error. This chain connects TRBV7-6 to TRBJ2-5; 8 nucleotides match TRBD2. CDR1 SGHVS and CDR2 FNYEAQ come from the germline V gene. The ends lost 5 bases at V and 2 bases at J; junction bases unmatched: 7. The CDR3 extends over 15 amino acids. The CDR3 nucleotides read TGTGCCAGCAGCACGGGGGGGCTCCATCAAGAGACCCAGTACCTC. This gives the protein CASSTGGLHQETQYL.

This clonotype appeared a few times. A much larger clone differs by one base, so this may be a read error. This chain links TRBV11-1 with TRBJ2-3, with D unclear. Germline assignment: CDR1 SGHAT and CDR2 FQDESV (reference sequence). V was shortened by 4 bases and J by 3 bases, with 5 bases between the two germline ends. This CDR3 contains 12 residues. CDR3 amino acids: CASSSETDTQYF. DNA for the CDR3: TGTGCCAGCAGCTCAGAAACAGATACGCAGTATTTT.

This clonotype was counted at least ten times. The chain employs TRBV12-5 and TRBJ2-5, with TRBD2 matching over 10 bases. Trimming removed 0 bases from V and 2 bases from J; junction bases left unmatched: 6. CDR1 LGHNT and CDR2 FRNRAP come from the germline V gene. The CDR3 has 17 amino acids. The CDR3: CASGLVRGLADQETQYF. In nucleotides, the CDR3 is TGTGCTAGTGGTTTGGTACGCGGACTAGCGGATCAAGAGACCCAGTACTTC.

V and J are TRBV6-2 or TRBV6-3 and TRBJ1-2, with 9 nucleotides matching TRBD1. The germline gives CDR1 MNHEY, CDR2 SVGEGT. The CDR3 is 16 residues long. Trimming cost V 4 bases and J 5 bases; bases outside gene matches: 11. CDR3 in amino acids: CASSSHPRTGDYGYTF. The CDR3 coding sequence is TGTGCCAGCAGTTCTCACCCGCGGACAGGGGATTATGGCTACACCTTC.

This clonotype was recorded a few times. This sequence joins TRBV27 and TRBJ2-3; D is perhaps TRBD2 (6 bases). The CDR3 extends over 13 amino acids. Per germline, CDR1 MNHEY and CDR2 SMNVEV (reference sequence). Trimming removed 5 bases from V and 5 bases from J, with 11 bases in between. CDR3 coding DNA: TGTGCCAGCAGTACCCGGACTAAAGATACGCAGTATTTT. Protein sequence: CASSTRTKDTQYF.

The chain joins TRBV11-1 to TRBJ2-7; either TRBD1 or TRBD2 may fit D (5 bases each). Germline CDR1 SGHAT, CDR2 FQDESV (reference sequence). V lost 5 bases to trimming and J lost 0 bases, with 17 bases between them. The CDR3 has 16 amino acids. In DNA, the CDR3 is TGTGCCAGCAGCCCAGAGGGACGACAAAGCTCCTACGAGCAGTACTTC. This codes for CASSPEGRQSSYEQYF. The full variable domain, rest sourced from reference TRBV11-1 and TRBJ2-7, is EAEVAQSPRYKITEKSQAVAFWCDPISGHATLYWYRQILGQGPELLVQFQDESVVDDSQLPKDRFSAERLKGVDSTLKIQPAELGDSAMYLCASSPEGRQSSYEQYFGPGTRLTVT.

This chain links TRBV4-1 with TRBJ2-5; the match to TRBD2 covers 12 bases. This CDR3 has 16 residues. Germline V gene sequence: CDR1 MGHRA, CDR2 YSYEKL. V was clipped by 1 base and J by 6 bases; unmatched bases: 6. In nucleotides, the CDR3 is TGCGCCAGCAGCCAAGCCCCTAGCGGGGGGGTAAAGACCCAGTACTTC. Its protein is CASSQAPSGGVKTQYF.

The chain joins TRBV23-1 to TRBJ1-5; D call uncertain. TRBV23-1 is filed as an ORF, its function uncertain. CDR3 length equals 17 residues. V was clipped by 2 bases and J by 4 bases, with 18 bases between them. CDR3 region: CASSQTDTSGGNQPQHF. The CDR3 DNA is TGCGCCAGCAGTCAAACCGACACGTCCGGTGGGAATCAGCCCCAGCATTTT.

About this clonotype itself: This clone may be a read error of a much larger clone one base away. A read error is likely, as this CDR3 ends without the conserved phenylalanine or tryptophan. This sequence joins TRBV7-2 and TRBJ1-5, with D unresolved. This CDR3 contains 16 residues. Germline lookup yields CDR1 SGHTA and CDR2 FQGNSA. V gave up 5 bases and J gave up 0 bases, with 14 bases separating them. The CDR3 nucleotides are TGTGCCAGCAGCCCAAGCGGCATCTCTAGCAATCAGCCCCAGCATGTT. Translation gives CASSPSGISSNQPQHV.

Only a few counts were recorded for this clonotype. This rearrangement joins TRBV27 to TRBJ2-7, with D hard to call. Per the germline V gene, CDR1 is MNHEY and CDR2 is SMNVEV (reference sequence). This CDR3 is 13 amino acids long. The V end was cut by 6 bases, the J end by 0 bases, with 9 bases between. The CDR3 protein is CASRLLSSYEQYF. In DNA, the CDR3 is TGTGCCAGCAGACTCCTGAGCTCCTACGAGCAGTACTTC.

This clonotype showed up just a few times. As DNA, the CDR3 is TGCGCCAGTAGAGAGGGGCTGGCTTGGGAAGCTTTCTTT. Translating it yields CASREGLAWEAFF. The genes are TRBV10-2 and TRBJ1-1, with D tentatively TRBD1 (5 bases). The length of the CDR3 is 13 residues. Trimming shortened V by 9 bases and J by 8 bases, and 19 bases separated the two germline ends. CDR1 and CDR2 from the germline V gene are WSHSY and SAAADI.

The chain combines TRBV20-1 with TRBJ1-5, with a possible D match to TRBD1 (6 bases). Germline-derived CDR1 and CDR2 are DFQATT and SNEGSKA (reference sequence). The length of the CDR3 is 16 residues. V lost 0 bases to trimming and J lost 2 bases, with 14 bases between them. CDR3 DNA sequence: TGCAGTGCTAGAGATGAGGGACACATAGGCAATCAGCCCCAGCATTTT. Residues: CSARDEGHIGNQPQHF.

This clonotype came up many times. The chain uses TRBV12-3 or TRBV12-4 and TRBJ2-7; D may be TRBD1 (6 bases). Deletions cut 5 bases from V and 3 bases from J, with 14 bases between. The CDR3 has 14 amino acids. CDR3 sequence (DNA): TGTGCCAGCAGTCCATCGGGACATGTCTACGAGCAGTACTTC. Translation gives CASSPSGHVYEQYF.